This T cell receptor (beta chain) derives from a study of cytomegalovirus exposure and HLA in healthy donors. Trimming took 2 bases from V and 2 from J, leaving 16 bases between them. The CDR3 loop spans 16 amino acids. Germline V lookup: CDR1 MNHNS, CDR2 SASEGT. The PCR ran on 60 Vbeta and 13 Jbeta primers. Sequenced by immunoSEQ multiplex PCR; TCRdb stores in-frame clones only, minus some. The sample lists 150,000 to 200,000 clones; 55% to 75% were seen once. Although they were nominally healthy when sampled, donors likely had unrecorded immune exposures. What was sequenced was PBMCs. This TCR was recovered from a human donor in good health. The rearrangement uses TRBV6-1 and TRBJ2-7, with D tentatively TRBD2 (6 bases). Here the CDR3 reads CASSEPGSSDPYEQYF. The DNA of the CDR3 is TGTGCCAGCAGTGAACCTGGCTCTAGCGACCCCTACGAGCAGTACTTC.